Listed below are T cell receptor beta chains from one sample, sequenced in a study of blood T cell repertoires in COVID-19. Some clones are missing from TCRdb's copy, which holds only in-frame ones; the method was immunoSEQ multiplex PCR. The data contain around 140,000 clones, 80% to 90% of them singletons. Sequencing was performed on peripheral blood. These receptors all come from a man aged 18 to 35 with COVID-19, enrolled during active disease. Both conserved end residues are part of each CDR3. The D gene is left open where the match is weak. Rows may omit the clone size; those that give it use once, few, many or a size class.

>TRBV6-5|-|TRBJ1-6|-
TGTGCCAGCAGCAGGTCCGAAGCCAATTCACCCCTCCACTTT
CASSRSEANSPLHF
>TRBV11-3|TRBD2|TRBJ2-5|-
TGTGCCAGCAGCTTAACCCCGGGGGGGGGTAGAGAGACCCAGTACTTC
CASSLTPGGGRETQYF
>TRBV28|TRBD1|TRBJ1-1|-
TGTGCCAGCAGTGCAGGGGGACTCACTGAAGCTTTCTTT
CASSAGGLTEAFF
>TRBV19|-|TRBJ2-1|-
TGTGCCAGTAGTCGCAGGGGGGAGTTCGATGAGCAGTTCTTC
CASSRRGEFDEQFF
>TRBV28|TRBD1|TRBJ2-2|-
TGTGCCAGCAGCCATGGACAGGATAACACCGGGGAGCTGTTTTTT
CASSHGQDNTGELFF
>TRBV3-1/TRBV3-2|-|TRBJ2-7|-
TGTGCCAGCAGCCACGCGGGGGCTGGTCACGAGCAGTACTTC
CASSHAGAGHEQYF
>TRBV10-3|TRBD2|TRBJ2-5|-
TGTGCCATCAGTGAGTCTAGCGGGAGGGCCCTAACCCAAGAGACCCAGTACTTC
CAISESSGRALTQETQYF
>TRBV28|TRBD2|TRBJ2-7|-
TGTGCCAGCAGACGAAGTACGAGAATCGGACTAGCGGGGCCCTACGAGCAGTACTTC
CASRRSTRIGLAGPYEQYF
>TRBV10-3|TRBD2|TRBJ2-6|-
TGTGCCATCAGAGTAGCGGGAGGAGGTCTTTCTGGGGCCAACGTCCTGACTTTC
CAIRVAGGGLSGANVLTF
>TRBV20-1|TRBD2|TRBJ2-3|-
TGCAGTGCTAGTCCCCCGGGACTAGCGGGGTACACAGATACGCAGTATTTT
CSASPPGLAGYTDTQYF
>TRBV5-4|TRBD2|TRBJ2-3|-
TGTGCCAGCAGCCTGGAGAGCGGGAGCGGGGATACGCAGTATTTT
CASSLESGSGDTQYF
>TRBV28|-|TRBJ2-3|-
TGTGCCAGCAGTGCAGGGGCTAAAACAGATACGCAGTATTTT
CASSAGAKTDTQYF
>TRBV7-2|-|TRBJ2-5|-
TGTGCCAGCAGCTCGTACCCGACGGCGGGAAGATCGGAGACCCAGTACTTC
CASSSYPTAGRSETQYF
>TRBV9|-|TRBJ2-2|-
TGTGCCAGCAGCGTACGAGGGACCGGGGAGCTGTTTTTT
CASSVRGTGELFF
>TRBV9|TRBD2|TRBJ2-5|once
TGTGCCAGCAGCGTAGTGGGCGGGAGGGCAGAGACCCAGTACTTC
CASSVVGGRAETQYF
>TRBV10-3|-|TRBJ2-7|once
TGTGCCACTCAACGGGGCGGGACCTACGAGCAGTACTTC
CATQRGGTYEQYF
>TRBV30|TRBD1|TRBJ2-1|-
TGTGCCTGGAGTGTACTGGGACAGGGTAGCTACAATGAGCAGTTCTTC
CAWSVLGQGSYNEQFF
>TRBV3-1/TRBV3-2|TRBD2|TRBJ2-7|-
TGTGCCAGCAGCCAAGACTTGAGCGGGAGAGAGTACGAGCAGTACTTC
CASSQDLSGREYEQYF
>TRBV11-1|-|TRBJ2-7|-
TGTGCCAGCAGCCCTCGAACCCGGGGCTACGAGCAGTACTTC
CASSPRTRGYEQYF
>TRBV6-6|TRBD1|TRBJ1-2|-
TGTGCCAGCAAAGAATCCGGGACAGGAACCTATGGCTACACCTTC
CASKESGTGTYGYTF
>TRBV18|TRBD2|TRBJ2-1|-
TGTGCCAGCTCACAAAGCGGGGGAGCGGATGAGCAGTTCTTC
CASSQSGGADEQFF
>TRBV6-5|TRBD1|TRBJ1-5|-
TGTGCCAGCAGCCTCCACTGGACAGGGGGACAGCCCCAGCATTTT
CASSLHWTGGQPQHF
>TRBV6-5|-|TRBJ1-2|-
TGTGCCAGCGGACTGGTGAACTATGGCTACACCTTC
CASGLVNYGYTF
>TRBV28|-|TRBJ2-2|-
TGTGCCAGCAGTGATAGAGAGCTGTTTTTT
CASSDRELFF
>TRBV29-1|-|TRBJ2-4|-
TGCAGCGTGTCAGGGGCCCTTCCGGGGAACATTCAGTACTTC
CSVSGALPGNIQYF
>TRBV27|TRBD1|TRBJ1-4|few
TGTGCCAGCACCCCCCCCGTCGTAGTAGACAGGGGTGAAAAACTGCTTTTT
CASTPPVVVDRGEKLLF
>TRBV19|TRBD1|TRBJ2-2|once
TGTGCCAGTAGTAAGGACAGGGGGCTTTTCGGGGAGCTGTTTTTT
CASSKDRGLFGELFF
>TRBV7-9|-|TRBJ1-2|-
TGTGCCAGCAGCTTAGGCGGACAGCAATCAGGGGGCTACACCTTC
CASSLGGQQSGGYTF
>TRBV9|TRBD1|TRBJ1-1|-
TGTGCCAGCAGCCCTGGACAGGGGGCAGCCACTGAAGCTTTCTTT
CASSPGQGAATEAFF
>TRBV29-1|-|TRBJ1-2|-
TGCAGCGTTGAAACGGGTCTTTACTATGGCTACACCTTC
CSVETGLYYGYTF
>TRBV13|-|TRBJ1-4|-
TGTGCCAGCAGCTCCTCGGGTTTTAATGAAAAACTGCTTTTT
CASSSSGFNEKLLF
>TRBV27|-|TRBJ1-1|-
TGTGCCAGCAGTTTAGGGGGCGGCACTGAAGCTTTCTTT
CASSLGGGTEAFF
>TRBV5-6|TRBD1|TRBJ1-2|-
TGTGCCAGCAGCCCAGGACAGGTCTATGGCTACACCTTC
CASSPGQVYGYTF
>TRBV2|-|TRBJ1-6|few
TGTGCCAGCAGTGGTGAGGGGGGGGCTAATTCACCCCTCCACTTT
CASSGEGGANSPLHF
>TRBV9|-|TRBJ2-5|-
TGTGCCAGCAGCCCACAGGGTCGTCTAGAGACCCAGTACTTC
CASSPQGRLETQYF
>TRBV7-2|-|TRBJ1-5|-
TGTGCCAGCAGCTTAGCCGCACAGGGAGAACAGCCCCAGCATTTT
CASSLAAQGEQPQHF
>TRBV29-1|TRBD1|TRBJ1-1|-
TGCAGCGTTGAAACAGGGGTGGGCACTGAAGCTTTCTTT
CSVETGVGTEAFF
>TRBV28|-|TRBJ1-2|-
TGTGCCAGCAGTTTTGGCTACGGGGGGAATACTAACTATGGCTACACCTTC
CASSFGYGGNTNYGYTF
>TRBV3-1/TRBV3-2|-|TRBJ1-6|-
TGTGCCAGCAGCCAAGATAGAGGGAGCTCCTATAATTCACCCCTCCACTTT
CASSQDRGSSYNSPLHF
>TRBV5-4|TRBD1|TRBJ1-4|once
TGTGCCAGCAGCCCCGGGACAGATAATGAAAAACTGCTTTTT
CASSPGTDNEKLLF
>TRBV7-6|-|TRBJ2-5|-
TGTGCCAGCAGCCCTACCCGGGTTTTGGGAGAGACCCAGTACTTC
CASSPTRVLGETQYF
>TRBV3-1/TRBV3-2|TRBD1|TRBJ2-7|once
TGTGCCAGCAGCCCGGGACAGGGGTCTCGATACTTC
CASSPGQGSRYF
>TRBV4-2|TRBD1|TRBJ2-2|-
TGTGCCAGCGGAATCAGGGGGTTGGAGGCCGGGGAGCTGTTTTTT
CASGIRGLEAGELFF
>TRBV5-8|-|TRBJ2-7|-
TGTGCCAGCAGCTTCGCGGGGACAGCTAACTACGAGCAGTACTTC
CASSFAGTANYEQYF
>TRBV5-5|-|TRBJ1-4|-
TGTGCCAGCAGCTTGGCGCCCAATGAAAAACTGCTTTTT
CASSLAPNEKLLF
>TRBV19|-|TRBJ2-1|-
TGTGCCAGTAGTATAGGCCGGGAGCAGTTCTTC
CASSIGREQFF
>TRBV7-3|-|TRBJ2-1|-
TGTGCCAGCAGCGCCCTAGCGAACTCCTACAATGAGCAGTTCTTC
CASSALANSYNEQFF
>TRBV5-4|TRBD2|TRBJ2-3|-
TGTGCCAGCAGCTCCCGACTAGCGGGAGATACGCAGTATTTT
CASSSRLAGDTQYF
>TRBV24-1|TRBD1|TRBJ2-1|-
TGTGCCACCAGTGGACAGGGGGCTCCCAACTACAATGAGCAGTTCTTC
CATSGQGAPNYNEQFF
>TRBV5-6|-|TRBJ1-1|-
TGTGCCAGCAGGAGGGTTGAGAGTGGCACTGAAGCTTTCTTT
CASRRVESGTEAFF
>TRBV28|-|TRBJ2-1|-
TGTGCCAGCAGTTCGTCTCGGTTAAGCCCTAATGAGCAGTTCTTC
CASSSSRLSPNEQFF
>TRBV4-1|TRBD2|TRBJ2-7|-
TGCGCCAGCAGCCAAGAAATGGCTAGCGGGGGGTACGAGCAGTACTTC
CASSQEMASGGYEQYF
>TRBV12-3/TRBV12-4|-|TRBJ2-7|once
TGTGCCAGCAGTTTTAACAGGGCGCTCGAGCAGTACTTC
CASSFNRALEQYF
>TRBV28|-|TRBJ1-2|-
TGTGCCAGCAGTTTATCCGAGGGTCGGCATGGCTACACCTTC
CASSLSEGRHGYTF
>TRBV28|-|TRBJ2-2|-
TGTGCCAGCAGTCCCAGGGGGGAGCCACCCGGGGAGCTGTTTTTT
CASSPRGEPPGELFF